This T cell receptor (beta chain) was sequenced for a study of spatial heterogeneity in lung cancer. Study-level background: A consistent excess of beta-chain over alpha-chain sequences was detected. Matched bulk RNA-seq gave a T cell module score that correlated strongly with tumor-region TCR transcript counts. Study observations and caveats: In tumors, expanded intratumoral alpha and beta TCR counts tracked mutation counts.

Stated time point: sample taken at primary tumor resection. TCRdb redid the calling of the 5' RACE reads with MiXCR, one entry per CDR3 protein. The sample holds nearly 5,000 distinct CDR3 sequences, roughly 14% seen once. In this sample, this clonotype turned up many times. Its antigen is undetermined. The CDR3 runs to 12 residues. CDR1 and CDR2 (germline): MNHNS, SASEGT. With 9 bases removed from V and 12 bases from J, the gap between germline ends came to 18 bases. Sample: lung tumor tissue, taken at surgery. The chain is built from TRBV6-1 and TRBJ2-4; D call uncertain. This receptor was taken from a female donor with early-stage non-small cell lung cancer. Written as DNA, the CDR3 is TGTGCCAGTCACGGGCCCCATCGAGATCAGTACTTC. Translated: CASHGPHRDQYF.